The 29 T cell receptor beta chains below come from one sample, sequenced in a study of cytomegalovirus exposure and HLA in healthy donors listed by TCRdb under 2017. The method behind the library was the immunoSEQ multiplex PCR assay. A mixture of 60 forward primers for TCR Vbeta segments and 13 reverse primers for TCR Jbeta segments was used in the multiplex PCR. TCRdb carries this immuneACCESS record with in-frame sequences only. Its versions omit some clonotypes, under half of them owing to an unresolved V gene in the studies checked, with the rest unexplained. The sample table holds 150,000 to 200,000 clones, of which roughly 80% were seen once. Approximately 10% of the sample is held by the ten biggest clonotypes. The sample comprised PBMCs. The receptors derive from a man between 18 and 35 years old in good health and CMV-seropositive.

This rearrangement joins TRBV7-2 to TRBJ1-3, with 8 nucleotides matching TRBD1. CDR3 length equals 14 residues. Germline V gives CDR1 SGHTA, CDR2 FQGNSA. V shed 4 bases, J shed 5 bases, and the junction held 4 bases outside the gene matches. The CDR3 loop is CASSSQGARNTIYF. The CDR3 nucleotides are TGTGCCAGCAGCTCTCAGGGGGCGAGAAACACCATATATTTT.

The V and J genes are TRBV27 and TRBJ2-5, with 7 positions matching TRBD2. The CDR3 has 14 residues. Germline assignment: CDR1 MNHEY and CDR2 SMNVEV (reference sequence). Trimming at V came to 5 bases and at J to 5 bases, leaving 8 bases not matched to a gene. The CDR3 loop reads CASSQTNGGETQYF. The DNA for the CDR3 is TGTGCCAGCAGTCAGACTAACGGGGGGGAGACCCAGTACTTC.

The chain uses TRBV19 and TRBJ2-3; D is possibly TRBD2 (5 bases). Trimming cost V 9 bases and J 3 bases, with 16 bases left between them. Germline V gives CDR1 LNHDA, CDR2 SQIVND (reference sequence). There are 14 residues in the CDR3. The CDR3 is CARGPGKPTDTQYF. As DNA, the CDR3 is TGTGCCAGGGGCCCGGGAAAGCCAACAGATACGCAGTATTTT.

The DNA of the CDR3 is TGTGCCAGCAGTGAACTGGCTAGCGGGAGTTACGAGCAGTACTTC. Amino acid sequence: CASSELASGSYEQYF. J is TRBJ2-7 and V is TRBV2; 10 nucleotides match TRBD2. Unmatched junction bases numbered 5, after V lost 2 bases and J lost 4 bases. From germline, CDR1 is SNHLY and CDR2 FYNNEI. This CDR3 is 15 amino acids long.

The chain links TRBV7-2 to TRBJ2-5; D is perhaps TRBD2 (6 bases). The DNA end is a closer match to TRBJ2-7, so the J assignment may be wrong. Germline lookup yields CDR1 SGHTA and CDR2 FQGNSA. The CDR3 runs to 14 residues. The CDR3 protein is CASSVGGELYEQYF. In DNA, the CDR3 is TGTGCCAGCAGCGTCGGGGGAGAACTCTACGAGCAGTACTTC.

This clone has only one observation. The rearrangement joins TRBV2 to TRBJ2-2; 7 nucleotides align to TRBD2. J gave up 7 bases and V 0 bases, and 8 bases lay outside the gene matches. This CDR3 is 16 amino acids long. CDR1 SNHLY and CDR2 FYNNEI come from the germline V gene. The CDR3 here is CASSEAREAHGGELFF. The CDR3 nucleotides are TGTGCCAGCAGTGAAGCCCGGGAGGCACACGGCGGGGAGCTGTTTTTT.

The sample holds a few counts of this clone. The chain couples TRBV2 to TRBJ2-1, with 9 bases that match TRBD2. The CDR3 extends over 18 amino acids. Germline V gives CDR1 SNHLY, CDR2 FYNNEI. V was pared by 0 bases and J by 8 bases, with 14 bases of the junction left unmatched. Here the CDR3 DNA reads TGTGCCAGCAGTGAAGCCCCATGGGGTAGCGGGAGTAGGGATGAGCAGTTCTTC. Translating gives CASSEAPWGSGSRDEQFF.

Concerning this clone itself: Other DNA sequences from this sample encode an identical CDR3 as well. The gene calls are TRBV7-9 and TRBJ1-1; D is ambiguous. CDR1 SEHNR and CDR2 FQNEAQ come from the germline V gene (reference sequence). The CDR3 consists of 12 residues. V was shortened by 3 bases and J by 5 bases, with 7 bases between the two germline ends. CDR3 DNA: TGTGCCAGCAGCTTGACTGGGACTGAAGCTTTCTTT. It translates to CASSLTGTEAFF. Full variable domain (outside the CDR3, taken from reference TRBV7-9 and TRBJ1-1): DTGVSQNPRHKITKRGQNVTFRCDPISEHNRLYWYRQTLGQGPEFLTYFQNEAQLEKSRLLSDRFSAERPKGSFSTLEIQRTEQGDSAMYLCASSLTGTEAFFGQGTRLTVV.

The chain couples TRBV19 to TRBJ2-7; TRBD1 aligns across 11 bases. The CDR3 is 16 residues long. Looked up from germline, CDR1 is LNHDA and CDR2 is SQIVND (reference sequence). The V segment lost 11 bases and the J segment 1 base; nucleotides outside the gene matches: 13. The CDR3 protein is CARTIIGTGGSYEQYF. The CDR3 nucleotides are TGTGCCCGTACCATTATAGGGACAGGGGGGTCCTACGAGCAGTACTTC.

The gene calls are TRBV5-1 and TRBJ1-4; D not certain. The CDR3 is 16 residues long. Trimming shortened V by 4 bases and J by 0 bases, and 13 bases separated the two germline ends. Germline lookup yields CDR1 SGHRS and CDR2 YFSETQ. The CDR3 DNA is TGCGCCAGCAGCCGCTCAACTGATGCAACTAATGAAAAACTGTTTTTT. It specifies CASSRSTDATNEKLFF.

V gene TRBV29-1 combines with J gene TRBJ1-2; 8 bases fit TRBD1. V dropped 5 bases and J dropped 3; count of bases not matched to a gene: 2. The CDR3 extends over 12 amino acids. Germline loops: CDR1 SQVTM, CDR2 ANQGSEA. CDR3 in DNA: TGCAGCGTTCAGGACAGGGACTATGGCTACACCTTC. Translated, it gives CSVQDRDYGYTF.

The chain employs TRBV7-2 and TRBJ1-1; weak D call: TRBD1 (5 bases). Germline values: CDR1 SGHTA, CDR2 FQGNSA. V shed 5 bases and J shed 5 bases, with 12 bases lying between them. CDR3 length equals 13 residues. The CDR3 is CASSPTGGTEAFF. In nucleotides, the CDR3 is TGTGCCAGCAGCCCGACCGGGGGTACTGAAGCTTTCTTT.

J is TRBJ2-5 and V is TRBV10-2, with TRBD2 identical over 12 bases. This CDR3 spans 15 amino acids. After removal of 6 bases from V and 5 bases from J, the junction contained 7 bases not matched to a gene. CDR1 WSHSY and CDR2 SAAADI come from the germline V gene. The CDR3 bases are TGCGCCAGCAGCCTACCCCTAGCGGGAGGGGAGACCCAGTACTTC. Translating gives CASSLPLAGGETQYF.

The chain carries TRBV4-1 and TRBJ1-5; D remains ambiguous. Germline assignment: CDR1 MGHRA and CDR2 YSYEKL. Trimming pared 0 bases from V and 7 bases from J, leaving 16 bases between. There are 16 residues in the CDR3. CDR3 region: CASSQDISGSGQPQHF. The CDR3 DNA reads TGCGCCAGCAGCCAAGATATAAGTGGTTCGGGGCAGCCCCAGCATTTT.

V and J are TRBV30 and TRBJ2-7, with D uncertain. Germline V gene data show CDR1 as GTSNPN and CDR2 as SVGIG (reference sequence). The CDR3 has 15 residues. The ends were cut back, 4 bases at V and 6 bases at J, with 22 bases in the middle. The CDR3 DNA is TGTGCCTGGAATTTCCGTCTTGTAGACCCGGGCGAGCAGTACTTC. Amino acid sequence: CAWNFRLVDPGEQYF.

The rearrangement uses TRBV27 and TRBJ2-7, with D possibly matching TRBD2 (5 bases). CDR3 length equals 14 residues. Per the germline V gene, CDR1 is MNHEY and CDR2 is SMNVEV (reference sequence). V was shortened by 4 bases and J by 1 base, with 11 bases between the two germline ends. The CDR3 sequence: CASSSIGVSYEQYF. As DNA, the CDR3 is TGTGCCAGCAGTTCAATCGGGGTATCCTACGAGCAGTACTTC.

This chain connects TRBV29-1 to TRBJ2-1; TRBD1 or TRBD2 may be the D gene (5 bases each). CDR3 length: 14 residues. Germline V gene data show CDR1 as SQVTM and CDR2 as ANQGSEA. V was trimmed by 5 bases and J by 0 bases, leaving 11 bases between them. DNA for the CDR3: TGCAGCGTTCAAGGGGAGAGCTCCTACAATGAGCAGTTCTTC. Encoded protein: CSVQGESSYNEQFF.

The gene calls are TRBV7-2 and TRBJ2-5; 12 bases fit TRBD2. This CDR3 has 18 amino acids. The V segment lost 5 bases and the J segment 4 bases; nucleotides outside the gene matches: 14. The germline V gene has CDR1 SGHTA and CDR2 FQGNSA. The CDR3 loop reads CASSPPLGLAGNPETQYF. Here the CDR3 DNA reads TGTGCCAGCAGCCCGCCCCTTGGACTAGCGGGGAATCCAGAGACCCAGTACTTC.

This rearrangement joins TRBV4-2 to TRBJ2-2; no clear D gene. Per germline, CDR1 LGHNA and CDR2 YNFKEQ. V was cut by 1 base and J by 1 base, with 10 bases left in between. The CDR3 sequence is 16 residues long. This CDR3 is CASSQAFGGNTGELFF. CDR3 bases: TGTGCCAGCAGCCAAGCATTCGGCGGGAACACCGGGGAGCTGTTTTTT.

The CDR3 sequence: CASRVPGSYGYTF. CDR3 DNA sequence: TGTGCCAGTAGAGTCCCAGGAAGCTATGGCTACACCTTC. The rearrangement joins TRBV19 to TRBJ1-2; D gene ambiguous. Deletions cut 6 bases from V and 4 bases from J, with 12 bases between. CDR1 is LNHDA and CDR2 is SQIVND in the germline V gene (reference sequence). The CDR3 length is 13 residues.

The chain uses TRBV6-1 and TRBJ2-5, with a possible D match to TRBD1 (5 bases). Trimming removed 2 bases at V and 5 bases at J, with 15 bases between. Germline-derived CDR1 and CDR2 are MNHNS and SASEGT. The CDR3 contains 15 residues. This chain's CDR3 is CASSEQVFRVETQYF. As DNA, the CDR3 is TGTGCCAGCAGTGAACAGGTCTTCAGGGTTGAGACCCAGTACTTC.

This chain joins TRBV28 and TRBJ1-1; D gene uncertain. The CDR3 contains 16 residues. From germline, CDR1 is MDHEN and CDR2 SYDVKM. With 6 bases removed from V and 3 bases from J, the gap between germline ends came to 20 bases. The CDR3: CASSPALGMRDTEAFF. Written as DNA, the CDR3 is TGTGCCAGCAGCCCGGCTCTAGGGATGAGGGACACTGAAGCTTTCTTT.

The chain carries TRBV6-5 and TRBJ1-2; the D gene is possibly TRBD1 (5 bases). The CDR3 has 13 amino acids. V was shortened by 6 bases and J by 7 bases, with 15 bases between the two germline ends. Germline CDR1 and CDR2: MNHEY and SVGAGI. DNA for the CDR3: TGTGCCAGCAGCAAGCAGGGATCGTCTGGCTACACCTTC. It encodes CASSKQGSSGYTF.

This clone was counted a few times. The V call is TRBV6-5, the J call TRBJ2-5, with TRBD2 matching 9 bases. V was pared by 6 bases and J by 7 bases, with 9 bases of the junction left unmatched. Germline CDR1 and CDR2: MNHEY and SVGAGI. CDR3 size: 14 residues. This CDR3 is CASRSGAGGVTQYF. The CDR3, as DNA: TGTGCCAGCAGGAGTGGGGCGGGAGGGGTGACCCAGTACTTC.

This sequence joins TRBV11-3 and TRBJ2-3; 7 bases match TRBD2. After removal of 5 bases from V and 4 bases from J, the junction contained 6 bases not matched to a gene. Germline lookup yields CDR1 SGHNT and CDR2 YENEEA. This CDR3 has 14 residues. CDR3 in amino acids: CASSLSRGADTQYF. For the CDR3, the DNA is TGTGCCAGCAGCCTAAGTCGGGGGGCAGATACGCAGTATTTT.

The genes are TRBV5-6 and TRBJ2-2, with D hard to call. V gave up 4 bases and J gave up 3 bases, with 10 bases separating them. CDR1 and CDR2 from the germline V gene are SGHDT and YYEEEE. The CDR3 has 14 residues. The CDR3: CASSTPPYTGELFF. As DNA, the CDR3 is TGTGCCAGCAGCACACCCCCGTACACCGGGGAGCTGTTTTTT.

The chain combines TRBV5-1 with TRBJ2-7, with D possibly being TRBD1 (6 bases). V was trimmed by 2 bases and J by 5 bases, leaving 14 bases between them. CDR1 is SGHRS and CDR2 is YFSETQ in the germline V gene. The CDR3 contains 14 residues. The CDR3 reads CASSFLQGFDEQYF. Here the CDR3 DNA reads TGCGCCAGCAGCTTCCTACAGGGATTCGACGAGCAGTACTTC.

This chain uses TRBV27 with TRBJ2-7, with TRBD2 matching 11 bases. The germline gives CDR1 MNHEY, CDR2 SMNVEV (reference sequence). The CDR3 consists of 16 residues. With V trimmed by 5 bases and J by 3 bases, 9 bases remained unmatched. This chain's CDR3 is CASSNLGTSGSYEQYF. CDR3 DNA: TGTGCCAGCAGTAACCTCGGGACTAGCGGCAGCTACGAGCAGTACTTC.

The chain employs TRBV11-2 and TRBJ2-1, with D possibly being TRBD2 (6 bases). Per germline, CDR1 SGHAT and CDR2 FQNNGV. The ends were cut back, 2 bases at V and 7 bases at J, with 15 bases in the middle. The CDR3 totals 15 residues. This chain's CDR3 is CASSLLVAAGNEQFF. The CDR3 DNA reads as TGTGCCAGCAGCTTATTGGTAGCGGCAGGGAATGAGCAGTTCTTC.